These 2 T cell receptor beta chains originate from one sample sequenced in a study of shared clonotypes between healthy human individuals. The assay was immunoSEQ multiplex PCR, and TCRdb's table has in-frame clones only and misses some. The sample carries around 2,000,000 clones, approximately 95% recorded once. The sample was naive CD4+ T cells sorted from blood. Subset indicated: CD45RA+ positively selected. The source of these receptors is a man younger than 35 in good health.

This clone was observed a handful of times. The chain couples TRBV7-2 to TRBJ1-6; no definite D call. Between the trimmed V and J ends, which lost 6 bases and 6 bases, there was a span of 15 bases. Germline CDR1 SGHTA, CDR2 FQGNSA. The CDR3 has 15 residues. This CDR3 is CASRPNRAINSPLHF. In DNA, the CDR3 is TGTGCCAGCAGACCAAATAGGGCCATTAATTCACCCCTCCACTTT.

The gene calls are TRBV6-6 and TRBJ1-6, with D tentatively TRBD1 (5 bases). V lost 7 bases, J lost 9 bases, and 16 bases lay in between. The CDR3 extends over 14 amino acids. Looked up from germline, CDR1 is MNHNY and CDR2 is SVGAGI (reference sequence). The CDR3 DNA is TGTGCCAGCATTCACCGGGGGGGAACTTCACCCCTCCACTTT. The encoded protein is CASIHRGGTSPLHF.